This TCR beta chain was recovered during a study of blood T cell repertoires in COVID-19. Method: immunoSEQ multiplex PCR; TCRdb's copy keeps in-frame clones and lacks some. This table holds 9,500 to 10,000 clones, around 80% found once. Per germline, CDR1 MDHEN and CDR2 SYDVKM. The CDR3 extends over 12 amino acids. V dropped 3 bases and J dropped 7 bases, with 10 bases sitting between them. The sequence came from a man in his 60s with active COVID-19. V usage is TRBV28 and J usage is TRBJ2-7; D is perhaps TRBD2 (5 bases). Sample: peripheral blood. CDR3 DNA sequence: TGTGCCAGCAGTTTGGACTCCGCGGAGCAGTACTTC. This encodes CASSLDSAEQYF.